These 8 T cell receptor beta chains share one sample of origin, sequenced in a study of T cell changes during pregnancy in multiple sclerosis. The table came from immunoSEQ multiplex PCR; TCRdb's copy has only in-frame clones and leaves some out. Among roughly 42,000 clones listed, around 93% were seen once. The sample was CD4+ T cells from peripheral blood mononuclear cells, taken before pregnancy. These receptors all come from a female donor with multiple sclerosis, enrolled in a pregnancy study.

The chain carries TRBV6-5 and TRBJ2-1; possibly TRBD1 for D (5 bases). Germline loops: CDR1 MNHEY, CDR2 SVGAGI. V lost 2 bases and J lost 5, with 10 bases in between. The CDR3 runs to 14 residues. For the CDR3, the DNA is TGTGCCAGCAGTTACAGGGGTGACAACAATGAGCAGTTCTTC. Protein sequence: CASSYRGDNNEQFF.

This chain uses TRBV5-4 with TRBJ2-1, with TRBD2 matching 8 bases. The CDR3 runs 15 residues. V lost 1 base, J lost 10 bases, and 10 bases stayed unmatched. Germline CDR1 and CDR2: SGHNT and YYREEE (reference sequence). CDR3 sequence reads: CASSLSIAGSNEQFF. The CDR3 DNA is TGTGCCAGCAGCTTGTCGATAGCGGGGTCTAACGAGCAGTTCTTC.

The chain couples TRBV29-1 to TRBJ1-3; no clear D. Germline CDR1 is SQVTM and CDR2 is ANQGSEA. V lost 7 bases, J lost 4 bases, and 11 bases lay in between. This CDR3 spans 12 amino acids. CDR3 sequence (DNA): TGCAGCGGTACAGCGGGGGGAAACACCATATATTTT. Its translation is CSGTAGGNTIYF.

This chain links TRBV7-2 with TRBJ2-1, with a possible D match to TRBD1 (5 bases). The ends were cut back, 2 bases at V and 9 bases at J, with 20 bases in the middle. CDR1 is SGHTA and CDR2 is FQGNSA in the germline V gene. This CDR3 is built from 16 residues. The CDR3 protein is CASSLWGRAGQGEQFF. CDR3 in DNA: TGTGCCAGCAGCTTATGGGGCAGGGCCGGGCAGGGTGAGCAGTTCTTC.

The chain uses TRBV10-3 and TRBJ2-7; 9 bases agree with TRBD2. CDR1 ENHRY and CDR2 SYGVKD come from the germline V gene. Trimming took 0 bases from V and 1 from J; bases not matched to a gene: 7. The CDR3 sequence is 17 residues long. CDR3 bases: TGTGCCATCAGTGAGTCATTAGCGGGGGACAATTCCTACGAGCAGTACTTC. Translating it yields CAISESLAGDNSYEQYF.

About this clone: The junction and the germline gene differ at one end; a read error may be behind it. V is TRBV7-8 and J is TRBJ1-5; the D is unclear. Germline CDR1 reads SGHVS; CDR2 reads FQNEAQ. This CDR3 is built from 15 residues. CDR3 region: CASSREGDSNQPPHF. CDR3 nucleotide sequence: TGTGCCAGCAGCAGGGAGGGCGATAGCAATCAGCCCCCGCATTTT. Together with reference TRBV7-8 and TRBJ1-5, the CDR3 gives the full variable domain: GAGVSQSPRYKVAKRGQDVALRCDPISGHVSLFWYQQALGQGPEFLTYFQNEAQLDKSGLPSDRFFAERPEGSVSTLKIQRTQQEDSAVYLCASSREGDSNQPPHFGDGTRLSIL.

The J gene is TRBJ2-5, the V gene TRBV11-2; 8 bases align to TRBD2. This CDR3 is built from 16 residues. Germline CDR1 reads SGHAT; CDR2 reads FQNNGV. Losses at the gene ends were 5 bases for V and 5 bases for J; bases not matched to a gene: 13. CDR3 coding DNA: TGTGCCAGCAGCCCGCTGGGAGCGGGGGTGGTGGAGACCCAGTACTTC. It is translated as CASSPLGAGVVETQYF. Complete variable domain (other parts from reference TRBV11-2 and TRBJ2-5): EAGVAQSPRYKIIEKRQSVAFWCNPISGHATLYWYQQILGQGPKLLIQFQNNGVVDDSQLPKDRFSAERLKGVDSTLKIQPAKLEDSAVYLCASSPLGAGVVETQYFGPGTRLLVL.

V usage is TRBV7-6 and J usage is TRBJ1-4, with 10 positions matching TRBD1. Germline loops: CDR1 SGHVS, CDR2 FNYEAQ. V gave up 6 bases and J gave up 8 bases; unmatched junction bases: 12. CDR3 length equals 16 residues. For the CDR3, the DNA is TGTGCCAGCAGTACCAACCACGGGGGACAGGGGGAAAAACTGTTTTTT. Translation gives CASSTNHGGQGEKLFF.